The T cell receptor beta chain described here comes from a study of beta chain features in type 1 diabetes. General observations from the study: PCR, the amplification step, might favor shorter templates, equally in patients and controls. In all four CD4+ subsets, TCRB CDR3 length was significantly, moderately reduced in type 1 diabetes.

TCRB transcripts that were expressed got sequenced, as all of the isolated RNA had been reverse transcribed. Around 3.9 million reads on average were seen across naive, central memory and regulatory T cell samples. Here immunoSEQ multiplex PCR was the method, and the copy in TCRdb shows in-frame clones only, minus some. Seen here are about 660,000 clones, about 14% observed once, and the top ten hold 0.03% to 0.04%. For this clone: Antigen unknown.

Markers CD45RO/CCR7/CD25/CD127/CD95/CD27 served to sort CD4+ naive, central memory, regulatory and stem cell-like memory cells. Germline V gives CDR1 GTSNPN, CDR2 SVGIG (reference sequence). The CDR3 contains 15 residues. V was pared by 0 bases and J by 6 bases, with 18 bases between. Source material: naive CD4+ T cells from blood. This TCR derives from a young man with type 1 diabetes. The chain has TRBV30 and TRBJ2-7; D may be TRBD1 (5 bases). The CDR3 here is CAWSVLTVPIPEQYF. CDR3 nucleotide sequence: TGTGCCTGGAGTGTACTGACAGTCCCGATCCCCGAGCAGTACTTC.